These 3 T cell receptor beta chains were all obtained from the same sample, sequenced in a study of Graves' ophthalmopathy and Graves' hyperthyroidism. RNA transcripts provided the template for amplifying TCR beta CDR3 regions. RT-PCR in the first round used HTBI primers; a second-round multiplex PCR followed. TCRdb called the multiplex PCR reads again in MiXCR, with one record for every CDR3 protein. The data contain a few hundred thousand distinct CDR3 sequences, 17% of them singletons. Sequences were obtained from peripheral blood. The receptors derive from an adult man with Graves' ophthalmopathy.

This clonotype was found many times. The chain employs TRBV6-2 or TRBV6-3 and TRBJ1-2; TRBD1 is a possible D gene (5 bases). Trimming stripped 4 bases from V and 2 bases from J, with 11 bases between. Germline V CDR1 and CDR2: MNHEY, SVGEGT. The CDR3 runs to 14 residues. This chain's CDR3 is CASSSPGTNYGYTF. CDR3 nucleotide sequence: TGTGCCAGCAGTTCACCGGGGACGAACTATGGCTACACCTTC.

This clonotype was counted at least ten times. The chain has TRBV29-1 and TRBJ2-5; D is undetermined. Germline V gene sequence: CDR1 SQVTM, CDR2 ANQGSEA. Trimming removed 3 bases from V and 0 bases from J, with 8 bases in between. The CDR3 runs 13 residues. The CDR3 sequence is CSVEKVYQETQYF. The CDR3 nucleotides are TGCAGCGTTGAGAAAGTGTACCAAGAGACCCAGTACTTC.

This clonotype was detected once. A much larger clone differs by one base, so this may be a read error. The rearrangement links TRBV19 to TRBJ1-1; D gene unclear. CDR1 and CDR2 (germline): LNHDA, SQIVND (reference sequence). Trimming left V 10 bases short and J 4 bases short, with 16 bases between. The CDR3 extends over 13 amino acids. The CDR3 DNA reads TGTGCCACTGCGGCACTCCAAGGCACTGAAGCTTTCTTT. Translation: CATAALQGTEAFF.